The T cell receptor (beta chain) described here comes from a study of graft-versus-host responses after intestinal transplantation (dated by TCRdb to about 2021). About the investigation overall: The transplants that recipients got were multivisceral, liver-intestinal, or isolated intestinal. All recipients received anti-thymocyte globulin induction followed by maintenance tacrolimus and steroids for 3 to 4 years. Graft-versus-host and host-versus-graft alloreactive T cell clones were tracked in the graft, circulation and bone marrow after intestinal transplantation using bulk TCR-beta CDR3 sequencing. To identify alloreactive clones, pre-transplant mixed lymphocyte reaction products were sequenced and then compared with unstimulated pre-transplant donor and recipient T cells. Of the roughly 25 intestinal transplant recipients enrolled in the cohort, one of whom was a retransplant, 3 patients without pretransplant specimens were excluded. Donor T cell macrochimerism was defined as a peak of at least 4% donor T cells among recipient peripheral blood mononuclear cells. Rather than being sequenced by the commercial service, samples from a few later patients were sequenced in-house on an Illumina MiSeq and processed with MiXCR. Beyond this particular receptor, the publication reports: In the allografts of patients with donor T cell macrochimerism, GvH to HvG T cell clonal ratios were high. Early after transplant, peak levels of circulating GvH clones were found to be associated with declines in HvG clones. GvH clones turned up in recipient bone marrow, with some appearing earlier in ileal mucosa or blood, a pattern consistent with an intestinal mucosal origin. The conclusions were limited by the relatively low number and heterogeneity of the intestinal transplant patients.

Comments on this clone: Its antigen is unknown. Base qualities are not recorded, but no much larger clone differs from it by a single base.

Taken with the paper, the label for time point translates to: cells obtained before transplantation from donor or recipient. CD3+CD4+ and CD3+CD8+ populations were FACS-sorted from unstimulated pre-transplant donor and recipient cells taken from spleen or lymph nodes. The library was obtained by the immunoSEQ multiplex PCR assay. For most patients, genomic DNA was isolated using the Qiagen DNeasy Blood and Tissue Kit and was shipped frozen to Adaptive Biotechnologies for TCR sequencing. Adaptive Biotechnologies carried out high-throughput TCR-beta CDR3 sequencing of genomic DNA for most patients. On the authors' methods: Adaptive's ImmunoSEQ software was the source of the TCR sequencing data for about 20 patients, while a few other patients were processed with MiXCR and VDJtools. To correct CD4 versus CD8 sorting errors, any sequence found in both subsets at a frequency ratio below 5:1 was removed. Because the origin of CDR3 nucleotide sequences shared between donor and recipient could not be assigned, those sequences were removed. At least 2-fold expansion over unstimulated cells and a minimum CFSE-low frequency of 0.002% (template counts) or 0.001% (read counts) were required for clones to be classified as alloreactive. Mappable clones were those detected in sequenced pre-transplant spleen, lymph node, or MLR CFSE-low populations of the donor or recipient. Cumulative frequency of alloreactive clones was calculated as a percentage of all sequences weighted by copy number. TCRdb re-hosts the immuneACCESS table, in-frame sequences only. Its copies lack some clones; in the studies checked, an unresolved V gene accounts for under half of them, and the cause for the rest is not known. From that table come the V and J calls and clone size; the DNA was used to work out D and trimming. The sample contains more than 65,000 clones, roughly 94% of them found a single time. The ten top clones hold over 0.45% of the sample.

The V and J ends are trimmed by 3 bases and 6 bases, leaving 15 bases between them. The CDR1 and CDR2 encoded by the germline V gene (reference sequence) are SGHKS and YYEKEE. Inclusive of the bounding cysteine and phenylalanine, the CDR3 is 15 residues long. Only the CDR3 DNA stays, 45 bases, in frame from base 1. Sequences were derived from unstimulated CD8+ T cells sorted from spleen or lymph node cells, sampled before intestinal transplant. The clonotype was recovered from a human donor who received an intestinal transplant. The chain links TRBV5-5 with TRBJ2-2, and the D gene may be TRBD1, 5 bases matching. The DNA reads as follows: TGTGCCAGCAGCTCCGGGCTATGGGGCTCCGGGGAGCTGTTTTTT. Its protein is CASSSGLWGSGELFF.